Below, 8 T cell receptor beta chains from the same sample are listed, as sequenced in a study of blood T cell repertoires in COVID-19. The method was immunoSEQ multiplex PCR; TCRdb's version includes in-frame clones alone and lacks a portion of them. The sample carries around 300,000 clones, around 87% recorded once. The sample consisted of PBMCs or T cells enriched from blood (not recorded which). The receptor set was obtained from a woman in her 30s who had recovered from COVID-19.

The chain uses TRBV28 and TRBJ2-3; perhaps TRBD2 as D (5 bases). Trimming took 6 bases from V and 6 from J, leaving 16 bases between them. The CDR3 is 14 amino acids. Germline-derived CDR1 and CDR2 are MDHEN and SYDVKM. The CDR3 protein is CASSPVDWADTQYF. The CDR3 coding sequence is TGTGCCAGCAGCCCCGTGGACTGGGCTGATACGCAGTATTTT. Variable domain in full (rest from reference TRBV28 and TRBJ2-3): DVKVTQSSRYLVKRTGEKVFLECVQDMDHENMFWYRQDPGLGLRLIYFSYDVKMKEKGDIPEGYSVSREKKERFSLILESASTNQTSMYLCASSPVDWADTQYFGPGTRLTVL.

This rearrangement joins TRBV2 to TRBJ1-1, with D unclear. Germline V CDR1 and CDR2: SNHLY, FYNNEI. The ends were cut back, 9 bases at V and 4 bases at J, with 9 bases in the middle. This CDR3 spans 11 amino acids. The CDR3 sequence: CARLLSTEAFF. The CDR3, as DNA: TGTGCCAGACTTCTAAGCACTGAAGCTTTCTTT.

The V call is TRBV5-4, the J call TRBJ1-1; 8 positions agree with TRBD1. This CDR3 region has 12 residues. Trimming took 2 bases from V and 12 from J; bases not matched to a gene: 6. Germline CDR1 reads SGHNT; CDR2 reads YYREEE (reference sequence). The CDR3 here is CASSFQDRVTFF. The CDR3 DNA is TGTGCCAGCAGCTTCCAGGACAGGGTTACTTTCTTT.

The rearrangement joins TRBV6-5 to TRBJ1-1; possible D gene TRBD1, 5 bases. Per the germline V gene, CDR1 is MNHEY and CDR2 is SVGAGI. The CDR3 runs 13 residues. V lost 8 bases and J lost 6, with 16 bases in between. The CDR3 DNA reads TGTGCCAGCTCCCGGGGGGGTAGTTCTGAAGCTTTCTTT. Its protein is CASSRGGSSEAFF.

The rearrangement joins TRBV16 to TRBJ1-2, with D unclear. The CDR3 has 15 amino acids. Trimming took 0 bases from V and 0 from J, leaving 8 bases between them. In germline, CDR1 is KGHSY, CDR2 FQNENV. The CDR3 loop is CASSQSASANYGYTF. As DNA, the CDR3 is TGTGCCAGCAGCCAATCGGCCAGCGCTAACTATGGCTACACCTTC. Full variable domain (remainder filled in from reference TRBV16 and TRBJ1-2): GEEVAQTPKHLVRGEGQKAKLYCAPIKGHSYVFWYQQVLKNEFKFLISFQNENVFDETGMPKERFSAKCLPNSPCSLEIQATKLEDSAVYFCASSQSASANYGYTFGSGTRLTVV.

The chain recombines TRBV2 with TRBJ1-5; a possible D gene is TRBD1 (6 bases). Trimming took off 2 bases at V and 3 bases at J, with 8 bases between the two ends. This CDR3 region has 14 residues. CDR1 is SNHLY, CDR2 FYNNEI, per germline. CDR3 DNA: TGTGCCAGCAGTGAAAGGACAGTCAATCAGCCCCAGCATTTT. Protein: CASSERTVNQPQHF.

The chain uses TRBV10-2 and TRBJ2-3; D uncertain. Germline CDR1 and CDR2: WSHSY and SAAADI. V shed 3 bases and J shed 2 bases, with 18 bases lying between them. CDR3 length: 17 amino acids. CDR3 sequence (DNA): TGCGCCAGCAGTGACCCTACGAGGCCCTATCTCACAGATACGCAGTATTTT. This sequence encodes CASSDPTRPYLTDTQYF.

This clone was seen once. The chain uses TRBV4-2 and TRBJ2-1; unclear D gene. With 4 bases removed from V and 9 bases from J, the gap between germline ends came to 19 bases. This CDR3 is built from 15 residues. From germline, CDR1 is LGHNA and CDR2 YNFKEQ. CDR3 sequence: CASSPPLRGRGEQFF. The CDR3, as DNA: TGTGCCAGCAGCCCTCCGTTGCGCGGTCGTGGTGAGCAGTTCTTC.